This entry describes one T cell receptor beta chain. As yet, its antigen is unknown. Every one of the patients relapsed after autologous stem cell transplantation (brentuximab vedotin exposure was variable). The repertoire was sequenced with immunoSEQ multiplex PCR; TCRdb's copy has only in-frame clones and lacks some. The table has fewer than 110,000 clones, around 89% seen once. This sample was included in a study of PD-1 blockade in classical Hodgkin lymphoma. The study's findings and limits: Researchers reported that CD4+ TCR diversity, though not CD8+, rose significantly by C4D1. After ASCT, patients who started nivolumab under 1 year later were excluded. Reports indicated that newly diagnosed patients had lower baseline TCR diversity than healthy donors did.

The V gene lost 7 bases and the J gene lost 7 bases, with 14 bases spanning the gap. The CDR3 extends over 12 amino acids. Germline-derived CDR1 and CDR2 are SNHLY and FYNNEI. This receptor was obtained from a human donor with classical Hodgkin lymphoma. The input for sequencing was peripheral blood mononuclear cells (PBMCs), taken before the second cycle of nivolumab. This chain joins TRBV2 and TRBJ2-7; D tentatively fits TRBD1 or TRBD2 (5 bases each). CDR3 loop: CASTGTAWEQYF. CDR3 bases: TGTGCCAGCACCGGGACGGCTTGGGAGCAGTACTTC.